A selection of T cell receptor beta chains follows, all from one sample in a study of identical twins. Via MiXCR, TCRdb re-called the 5' RACE reads, giving one row per CDR3 protein. The repertoire holds about 530,000 distinct CDR3 sequences, with 20% to 25% as singletons. These same records also appear under a second study, on yellow fever vaccine responses in identical twins.

Sequencing was done on a sample of CD4+ T cells sorted from blood. Receptors were obtained from a woman between 18 and 29 years old in good health. The CDR3 runs from the conserved cysteine through the conserved F or W. The D gene is left open where the match is weak. Size tells how often a clone was seen (once, few, many) or the class of an expanded clone, and some rows leave it out.

abundance: few
d_gene: TRBD2
v_gene: TRBV27
j_gene: TRBJ2-1
CDR3aa: CASSLLGLENGQFF
CDR3nt: TGTGCCAGCAGTTTATTAGGACTAGAAAACGGGCAGTTCTTC

abundance: .
d_gene: TRBD2
v_gene: TRBV19
j_gene: TRBJ2-7
CDR3aa: CASSKAGTYEQYF
CDR3nt: TGTGCCAGTAGTAAAGCGGGAACCTACGAGCAGTACTTC

abundance: .
d_gene: .
v_gene: TRBV6-5
j_gene: TRBJ1-1
CDR3aa: CASSHTGFEAFF
CDR3nt: TGTGCCAGCAGCCATACAGGGTTCGAAGCTTTCTTT

abundance: .
d_gene: .
v_gene: TRBV7-6
j_gene: TRBJ1-1
CDR3aa: CASSSQETYTEAFF
CDR3nt: TGTGCCAGCAGCTCGCAGGAGACGTACACTGAAGCTTTCTTT

abundance: .
d_gene: TRBD2
v_gene: TRBV15
j_gene: TRBJ2-1
CDR3aa: CATSRVLAGGVVNEQFF
CDR3nt: TGTGCCACCAGCAGAGTGCTAGCGGGGGGGGTAGTTAATGAGCAGTTCTTC

abundance: .
d_gene: .
v_gene: TRBV28
j_gene: TRBJ1-2
CDR3aa: CASSSVGFYGYTF
CDR3nt: TGTGCCAGCAGTTCAGTAGGGTTCTATGGCTACACCTTC

abundance: .
d_gene: .
v_gene: TRBV5-1
j_gene: TRBJ2-7
CDR3aa: CASSLTPGRYEQYF
CDR3nt: TGCGCCAGCAGCTTGACCCCAGGGAGGTACGAGCAGTACTTC

abundance: .
d_gene: TRBD1
v_gene: TRBV6-5
j_gene: TRBJ1-4
CDR3aa: CASSSQGGTEKLFF
CDR3nt: TGTGCCAGCAGTTCCCAGGGGGGGACTGAAAAACTGTTTTTT

abundance: .
d_gene: .
v_gene: TRBV6-1
j_gene: TRBJ2-5
CDR3aa: CASSPTSTQETQYF
CDR3nt: TGTGCCAGCAGTCCGACAAGTACTCAAGAGACCCAGTACTTC

abundance: few
d_gene: TRBD1
v_gene: TRBV7-8
j_gene: TRBJ2-1
CDR3aa: CASSKQGALIDEQFF
CDR3nt: TGTGCCAGCAGCAAACAGGGGGCGCTTATTGATGAGCAGTTCTTC

abundance: .
d_gene: .
v_gene: TRBV6-1
j_gene: TRBJ2-7
CDR3aa: CASKFFAGPSYEQYF
CDR3nt: TGTGCCAGCAAATTCTTCGCGGGTCCCTCCTACGAGCAGTACTTC

abundance: .
d_gene: TRBD1
v_gene: TRBV5-1
j_gene: TRBJ1-1
CDR3aa: CASSSQTGTLNTEAFF
CDR3nt: TGCGCCAGCAGCTCACAGACAGGGACGCTGAACACTGAAGCTTTCTTT

abundance: .
d_gene: .
v_gene: TRBV12-3/TRBV12-4
j_gene: TRBJ1-3
CDR3aa: CASSRGRGSGNTIYF
CDR3nt: TGTGCCAGCAGCAGGGGAAGGGGCTCTGGAAACACCATATATTTT

abundance: few
d_gene: .
v_gene: TRBV18
j_gene: TRBJ2-5
CDR3aa: CASSPSGRNQETQYF
CDR3nt: TGTGCCAGCTCACCAAGTGGACGGAACCAAGAGACCCAGTACTTC

abundance: few
d_gene: TRBD1
v_gene: TRBV10-2
j_gene: TRBJ2-1
CDR3aa: CASTTGTGSASSYNEQFF
CDR3nt: TGCGCCAGCACCACCGGGACAGGGAGTGCTAGCTCCTACAATGAGCAGTTCTTC

abundance: .
d_gene: TRBD2
v_gene: TRBV20-1
j_gene: TRBJ2-1
CDR3aa: CSQGLAGGSLGENEQFF
CDR3nt: TGCAGCCAGGGACTAGCGGGGGGGTCCTTGGGAGAAAATGAGCAGTTCTTC

abundance: few
d_gene: .
v_gene: TRBV7-9
j_gene: TRBJ2-1
CDR3aa: CASSPRVGEEIHNEQFF
CDR3nt: TGTGCCAGCAGCCCCCGGGTTGGGGAAGAAATACACAATGAGCAGTTCTTC

abundance: .
d_gene: TRBD2
v_gene: TRBV12-3/TRBV12-4
j_gene: TRBJ2-3
CDR3aa: CASSPTSGGPYTDTQYF
CDR3nt: TGTGCCAGCAGCCCCACTAGCGGGGGGCCATACACAGATACGCAGTATTTT

abundance: .
d_gene: .
v_gene: TRBV18
j_gene: TRBJ2-3
CDR3aa: CASSPTIDTQYF
CDR3nt: TGTGCCAGCTCACCAACAATAGATACGCAGTATTTT

abundance: .
d_gene: .
v_gene: TRBV12-2
j_gene: TRBJ2-1
CDR3aa: CASRLTRPLREQFF
CDR3nt: TGTGCAAGTCGCTTAACGCGACCACTACGGGAGCAGTTCTTC

abundance: .
d_gene: TRBD1
v_gene: TRBV15
j_gene: TRBJ1-5
CDR3aa: CATNPGQAHQPQHF
CDR3nt: TGTGCCACCAACCCGGGACAGGCCCATCAGCCCCAGCATTTT

abundance: .
d_gene: .
v_gene: TRBV10-3
j_gene: TRBJ2-7
CDR3aa: CAISEFEPIRNEQYF
CDR3nt: TGTGCCATCAGTGAGTTCGAGCCAATCCGGAACGAGCAGTACTTC

abundance: .
d_gene: .
v_gene: TRBV3-1
j_gene: TRBJ1-6
CDR3aa: CASSQFWGDSPLHF
CDR3nt: TGTGCCAGCAGCCAATTTTGGGGGGATTCACCCCTCCACTTT

abundance: once
d_gene: .
v_gene: TRBV20-1
j_gene: TRBJ2-5
CDR3aa: CSASPAGGRETQYF
CDR3nt: TGCAGTGCTAGTCCGGCTGGGGGGCGGGAGACCCAGTACTTC

abundance: .
d_gene: .
v_gene: TRBV27
j_gene: TRBJ1-1
CDR3aa: CASSLLASRGQNTEAFF
CDR3nt: TGTGCCAGCAGTTTATTGGCTTCCAGGGGTCAGAACACTGAAGCTTTCTTT

abundance: once
d_gene: TRBD1
v_gene: TRBV7-7
j_gene: TRBJ2-5
CDR3aa: CASSKGQGGDETQYF
CDR3nt: TGTGCCAGCAGCAAGGGACAGGGAGGAGATGAGACCCAGTACTTC

abundance: few
d_gene: TRBD1
v_gene: TRBV6-1
j_gene: TRBJ2-7
CDR3aa: CASSQRQGRDEQYF
CDR3nt: TGTGCCAGCAGCCAACGACAGGGACGGGACGAGCAGTACTTC

abundance: .
d_gene: .
v_gene: TRBV27
j_gene: TRBJ2-2
CDR3aa: CASSSHTRVSGELFF
CDR3nt: TGTGCCAGCAGTTCACACACCAGGGTATCCGGGGAGCTGTTTTTT

abundance: few
d_gene: TRBD2
v_gene: TRBV7-9
j_gene: TRBJ2-1
CDR3aa: CASSLGGSGRPGEQFF
CDR3nt: TGTGCCAGCAGCTTAGGTGGTAGCGGGAGGCCGGGTGAGCAGTTCTTC

abundance: .
d_gene: TRBD2
v_gene: TRBV2
j_gene: TRBJ2-2
CDR3aa: CASQLRSGGAGTGELFF
CDR3nt: TGTGCCAGCCAGCTACGTAGCGGGGGGGCTGGCACCGGGGAGCTGTTTTTT

abundance: many
d_gene: .
v_gene: TRBV7-8
j_gene: TRBJ2-3
CDR3aa: CASSLALTGRTDTQYF
CDR3nt: TGTGCCAGCAGCTTAGCGCTAACAGGGCGCACAGATACGCAGTATTTT

abundance: many
d_gene: .
v_gene: TRBV12-3/TRBV12-4
j_gene: TRBJ1-5
CDR3aa: CASRHSNQPQHF
CDR3nt: TGTGCCAGCAGGCATAGCAATCAGCCCCAGCATTTT

abundance: .
d_gene: .
v_gene: TRBV5-1
j_gene: TRBJ2-3
CDR3aa: CASSPGPSTDTQYF
CDR3nt: TGCGCCAGCAGCCCCGGACCAAGCACAGATACGCAGTATTTT

abundance: .
d_gene: .
v_gene: TRBV10-2
j_gene: TRBJ1-4
CDR3aa: CATRKGATNEKLFF
CDR3nt: TGCGCCACCCGAAAGGGTGCAACTAATGAAAAACTGTTTTTT

abundance: .
d_gene: TRBD2
v_gene: TRBV20-1
j_gene: TRBJ2-3
CDR3aa: CSASSAGGSTDTQYF
CDR3nt: TGCAGTGCCTCGTCAGCGGGGGGATCCACAGATACGCAGTATTTT

abundance: few
d_gene: TRBD2
v_gene: TRBV11-3
j_gene: TRBJ2-7
CDR3aa: CASSLETSDEQYF
CDR3nt: TGTGCCAGCAGCTTAGAAACTAGCGACGAGCAGTACTTC

abundance: .
d_gene: TRBD2
v_gene: TRBV20-1
j_gene: TRBJ2-5
CDR3aa: CSARTRTSGREETQYF
CDR3nt: TGCAGTGCTAGAACCCGGACTAGCGGGAGGGAAGAGACCCAGTACTTC

abundance: .
d_gene: .
v_gene: TRBV10-1
j_gene: TRBJ2-2
CDR3aa: CASSESTLGELFF
CDR3nt: TGCGCCAGCAGTGAGTCGACTTTGGGGGAGCTGTTTTTT

abundance: .
d_gene: .
v_gene: TRBV20-1
j_gene: TRBJ2-1
CDR3aa: CSARDSRSWHEQFF
CDR3nt: TGCAGTGCTAGAGATTCAAGGTCGTGGCATGAGCAGTTCTTC

abundance: .
d_gene: .
v_gene: TRBV2
j_gene: TRBJ2-1
CDR3aa: CAAGRVLDEQFF
CDR3nt: TGTGCCGCGGGCAGGGTTCTGGATGAGCAGTTCTTC

abundance: few
d_gene: TRBD1
v_gene: TRBV6-1
j_gene: TRBJ2-1
CDR3aa: CASIPQGTRVVNNEQFF
CDR3nt: TGTGCCAGCATTCCACAGGGGACCAGGGTGGTGAACAATGAGCAGTTCTTC

abundance: .
d_gene: .
v_gene: TRBV9
j_gene: TRBJ2-7
CDR3aa: CASSTKGGGTLFF
CDR3nt: TGTGCCAGCAGCACAAAGGGAGGGGGCACACTATTCTTC

abundance: .
d_gene: .
v_gene: TRBV7-9
j_gene: TRBJ1-2
CDR3aa: CASSAGEADYGYTF
CDR3nt: TGTGCCAGCAGTGCAGGGGAGGCGGACTATGGCTACACCTTC

abundance: .
d_gene: .
v_gene: TRBV5-1
j_gene: TRBJ2-1
CDR3aa: CASSLVWLDMDLNEQFF
CDR3nt: TGCGCCAGCAGCTTGGTCTGGTTGGATATGGATTTGAATGAGCAGTTCTTC

abundance: .
d_gene: .
v_gene: TRBV19
j_gene: TRBJ2-2
CDR3aa: CASSIEGLASGELFF
CDR3nt: TGTGCCAGTAGTATTGAGGGGCTAGCATCCGGGGAGCTGTTTTTT

abundance: .
d_gene: .
v_gene: TRBV2
j_gene: TRBJ2-6
CDR3aa: CASSSDQGLSGANVLTF
CDR3nt: TGTGCCAGCAGTAGCGATCAGGGACTGTCTGGGGCCAACGTCCTGACTTTC

abundance: once
d_gene: TRBD2
v_gene: TRBV20-1
j_gene: TRBJ2-5
CDR3aa: CSATQTSGGETQYF
CDR3nt: TGCAGTGCCACCCAAACTAGCGGGGGAGAGACCCAGTACTTC

abundance: few
d_gene: TRBD1
v_gene: TRBV6-1
j_gene: TRBJ2-2
CDR3aa: CASRPGTGSNTGELFF
CDR3nt: TGTGCCAGCAGACCCGGGACAGGGTCTAACACCGGGGAGCTGTTTTTT

abundance: .
d_gene: TRBD1
v_gene: TRBV5-6
j_gene: TRBJ2-5
CDR3aa: CASSHGTAMGYQETQYF
CDR3nt: TGTGCCAGCAGCCACGGGACAGCGATGGGGTACCAAGAGACCCAGTACTTC

abundance: .
d_gene: .
v_gene: TRBV20-1
j_gene: TRBJ1-3
CDR3aa: CSATGDSGNTIYF
CDR3nt: TGCAGTGCTACAGGGGATTCTGGAAACACCATATATTTT

abundance: .
d_gene: .
v_gene: TRBV27
j_gene: TRBJ1-2
CDR3aa: CASSFEGRANYGYTF
CDR3nt: TGTGCCAGCAGTTTTGAGGGGAGGGCTAACTATGGCTACACCTTC

abundance: once
d_gene: .
v_gene: TRBV7-3
j_gene: TRBJ2-2
CDR3aa: CASSLRRAGRTGELFF
CDR3nt: TGTGCCAGCAGCTTAAGGCGGGCAGGACGCACCGGGGAGCTGTTTTTT

abundance: .
d_gene: TRBD2
v_gene: TRBV10-3
j_gene: TRBJ2-3
CDR3aa: CAISWTSGVDTQYF
CDR3nt: TGTGCCATCAGTTGGACTAGCGGAGTAGATACGCAGTATTTT

abundance: .
d_gene: .
v_gene: TRBV7-9
j_gene: TRBJ2-2
CDR3aa: CASSFLLAGELFF
CDR3nt: TGTGCCAGCAGCTTTTTACTAGCCGGGGAGCTGTTTTTT

abundance: .
d_gene: .
v_gene: TRBV2
j_gene: TRBJ1-1
CDR3aa: CASSEPQGLLNTEAFF
CDR3nt: TGTGCCAGCAGTGAACCTCAGGGGTTGTTGAACACTGAAGCTTTCTTT

abundance: .
d_gene: TRBD1
v_gene: TRBV20-1
j_gene: TRBJ2-1
CDR3aa: CSAPRTGTSEQFF
CDR3nt: TGCAGTGCTCCTCGGACAGGGACCAGTGAGCAGTTCTTC

abundance: few
d_gene: .
v_gene: TRBV12-3/TRBV12-4
j_gene: TRBJ2-1
CDR3aa: CASSPRWGYGKQFF
CDR3nt: TGTGCCAGCAGTCCCCGCTGGGGGTACGGAAAGCAGTTCTTC

abundance: .
d_gene: .
v_gene: TRBV5-1
j_gene: TRBJ1-1
CDR3aa: CASSLAKVTGGTEAFF
CDR3nt: TGCGCCAGCAGCTTGGCGAAGGTTACGGGGGGCACTGAAGCTTTCTTT

abundance: .
d_gene: .
v_gene: TRBV19
j_gene: TRBJ2-1
CDR3aa: CASSLLTGGNNEQFF
CDR3nt: TGTGCCAGTAGTCTCCTGACAGGAGGCAACAATGAGCAGTTCTTC